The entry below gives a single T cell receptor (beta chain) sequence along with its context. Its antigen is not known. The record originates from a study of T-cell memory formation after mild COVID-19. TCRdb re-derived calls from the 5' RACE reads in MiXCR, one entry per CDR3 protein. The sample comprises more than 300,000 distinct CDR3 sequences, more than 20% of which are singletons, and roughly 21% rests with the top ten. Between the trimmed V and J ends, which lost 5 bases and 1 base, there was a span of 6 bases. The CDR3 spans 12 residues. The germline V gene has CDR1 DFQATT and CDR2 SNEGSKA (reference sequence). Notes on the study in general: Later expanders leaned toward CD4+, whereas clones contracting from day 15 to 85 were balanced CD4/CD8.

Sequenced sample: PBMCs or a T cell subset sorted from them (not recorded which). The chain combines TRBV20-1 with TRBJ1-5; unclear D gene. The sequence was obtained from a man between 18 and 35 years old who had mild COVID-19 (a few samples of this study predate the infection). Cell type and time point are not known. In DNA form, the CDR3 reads TGCAGTGCTCTGGACAGCAATCAGCCCCAGCATTTT. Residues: CSALDSNQPQHF.